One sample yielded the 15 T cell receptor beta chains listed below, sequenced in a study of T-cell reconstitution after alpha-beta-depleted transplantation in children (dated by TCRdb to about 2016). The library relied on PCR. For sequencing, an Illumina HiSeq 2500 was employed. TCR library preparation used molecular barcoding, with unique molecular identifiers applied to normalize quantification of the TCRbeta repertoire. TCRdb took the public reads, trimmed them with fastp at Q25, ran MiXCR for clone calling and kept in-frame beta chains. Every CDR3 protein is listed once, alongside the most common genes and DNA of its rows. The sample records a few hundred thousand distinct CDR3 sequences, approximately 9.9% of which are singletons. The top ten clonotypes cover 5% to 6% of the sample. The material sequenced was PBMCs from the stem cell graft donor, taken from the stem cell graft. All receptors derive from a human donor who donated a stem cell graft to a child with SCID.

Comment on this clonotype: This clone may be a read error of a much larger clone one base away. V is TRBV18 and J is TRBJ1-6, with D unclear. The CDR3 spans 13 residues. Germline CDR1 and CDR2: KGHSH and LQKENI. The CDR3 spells CASSREYSSPLHF. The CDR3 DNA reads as TGTGCCAGCTCACGAGAATATAGTTCACCCCTCCACTTT.

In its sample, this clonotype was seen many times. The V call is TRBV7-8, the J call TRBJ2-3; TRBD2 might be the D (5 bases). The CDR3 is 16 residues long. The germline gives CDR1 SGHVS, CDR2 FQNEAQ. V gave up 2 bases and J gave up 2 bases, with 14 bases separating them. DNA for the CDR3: TGTGCCAGCAGCTTAAAGAGCTGGACTGTCACAGATACGCAGTATTTT. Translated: CASSLKSWTVTDTQYF.

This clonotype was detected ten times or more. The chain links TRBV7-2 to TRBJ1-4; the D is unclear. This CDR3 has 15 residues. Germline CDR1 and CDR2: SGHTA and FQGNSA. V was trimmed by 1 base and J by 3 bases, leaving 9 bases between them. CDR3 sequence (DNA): TGTGCCAGCAGCTTAGAAAGTCGGCCTAATGAAAAACTGTTTTTT. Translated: CASSLESRPNEKLFF.

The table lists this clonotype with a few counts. CDR3 nucleotides: TGCAGCGTTACCGGACTAGCGGGGAGCTCCCCGAGAGTGGATACGCAGTATTTT. This codes for CSVTGLAGSSPRVDTQYF. The chain couples TRBV29-1 to TRBJ2-3; 12 bases fit TRBD2. The CDR3 has 18 residues. Germline loops: CDR1 SQVTM, CDR2 ANQGSEA. V dropped 5 bases and J dropped 6; count of bases not matched to a gene: 18.

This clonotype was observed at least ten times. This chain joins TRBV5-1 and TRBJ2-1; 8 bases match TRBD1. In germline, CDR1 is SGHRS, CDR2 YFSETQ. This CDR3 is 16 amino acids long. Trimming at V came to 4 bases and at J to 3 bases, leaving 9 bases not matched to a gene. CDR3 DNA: TGCGCCAGCAGCGGAGGACGGACAGGGATCTACAATGAGCAGTTCTTC. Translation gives CASSGGRTGIYNEQFF.

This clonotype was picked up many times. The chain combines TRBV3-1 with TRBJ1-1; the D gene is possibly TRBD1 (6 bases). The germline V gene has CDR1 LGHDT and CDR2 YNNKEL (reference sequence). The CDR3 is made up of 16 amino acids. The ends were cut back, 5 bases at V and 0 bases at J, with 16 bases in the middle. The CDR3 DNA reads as TGTGCCAGCAGCACGGGGGCAGGGGTCATGAACACTGAAGCTTTCTTT. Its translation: CASSTGAGVMNTEAFF.

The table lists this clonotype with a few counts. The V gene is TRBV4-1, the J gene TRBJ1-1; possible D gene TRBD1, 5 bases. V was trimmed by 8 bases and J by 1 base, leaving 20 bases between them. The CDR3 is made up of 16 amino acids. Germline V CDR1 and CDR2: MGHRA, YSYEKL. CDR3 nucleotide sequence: TGCGCCAGCCGGTGGGAGGGGAGAGGCAGGAACACTGAAGCTTTCTTT. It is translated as CASRWEGRGRNTEAFF.

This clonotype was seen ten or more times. CDR3 coding DNA: TGTGCCAGCCTGACTAGCAATCAGCCCCAGCATTTT. Protein: CASLTSNQPQHF. This rearrangement joins TRBV28 to TRBJ1-5; D is undetermined. Germline V gives CDR1 MDHEN, CDR2 SYDVKM. CDR3 length: 12 amino acids. Trimming took off 8 bases at V and 0 bases at J, with 5 bases between the two ends.

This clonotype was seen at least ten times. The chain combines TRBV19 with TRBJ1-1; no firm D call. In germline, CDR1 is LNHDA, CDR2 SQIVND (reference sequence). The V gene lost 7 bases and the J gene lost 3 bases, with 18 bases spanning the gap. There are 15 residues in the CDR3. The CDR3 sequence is CASTVSVTSDTEAFF. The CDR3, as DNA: TGTGCCAGTACCGTCTCGGTAACTTCGGACACTGAAGCTTTCTTT.

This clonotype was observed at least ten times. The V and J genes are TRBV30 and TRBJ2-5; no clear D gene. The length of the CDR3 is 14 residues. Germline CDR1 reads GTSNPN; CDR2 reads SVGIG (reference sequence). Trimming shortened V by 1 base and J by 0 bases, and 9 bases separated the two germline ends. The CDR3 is CAWSDGAYQETQYF. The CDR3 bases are TGTGCCTGGAGTGACGGAGCGTACCAAGAGACCCAGTACTTC.

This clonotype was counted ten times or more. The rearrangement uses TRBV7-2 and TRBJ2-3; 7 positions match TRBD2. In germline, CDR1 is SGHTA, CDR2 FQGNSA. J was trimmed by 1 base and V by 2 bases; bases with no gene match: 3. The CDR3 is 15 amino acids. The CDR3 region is CASSLWSGGTDTQYF. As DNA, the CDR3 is TGTGCCAGCAGCTTATGGAGCGGGGGCACAGATACGCAGTATTTT.

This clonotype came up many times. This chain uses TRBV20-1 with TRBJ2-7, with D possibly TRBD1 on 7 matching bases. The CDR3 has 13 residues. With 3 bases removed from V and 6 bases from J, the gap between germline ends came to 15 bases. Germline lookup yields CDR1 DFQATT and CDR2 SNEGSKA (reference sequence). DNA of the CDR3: TGCAGTGCTAGGGAGGGGGCAGTGGTCGAGCAGTACTTC. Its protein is CSAREGAVVEQYF.

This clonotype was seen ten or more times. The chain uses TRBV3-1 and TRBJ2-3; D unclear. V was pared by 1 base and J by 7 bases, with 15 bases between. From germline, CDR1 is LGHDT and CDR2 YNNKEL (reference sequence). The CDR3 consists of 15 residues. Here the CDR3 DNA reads TGTGCCAGCAGCCAAGTCGCTGAGCCATCTTATACGCAGTATTTT. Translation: CASSQVAEPSYTQYF.

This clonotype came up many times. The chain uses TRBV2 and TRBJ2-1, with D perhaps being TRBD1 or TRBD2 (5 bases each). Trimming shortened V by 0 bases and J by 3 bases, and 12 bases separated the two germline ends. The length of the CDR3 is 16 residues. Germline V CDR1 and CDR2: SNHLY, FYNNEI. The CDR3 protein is CASSEAPGRVYNEQFF. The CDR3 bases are TGTGCCAGCAGTGAAGCGCCGGGGCGCGTCTACAATGAGCAGTTCTTC. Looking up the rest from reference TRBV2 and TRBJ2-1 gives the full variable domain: EPEVTQTPSHQVTQMGQEVILRCVPISNHLYFYWYRQILGQKVEFLVSFYNNEISEKSEIFDDQFSVERPDGSNFTLKIRSTKLEDSAMYFCASSEAPGRVYNEQFFGPGTRLTVL.

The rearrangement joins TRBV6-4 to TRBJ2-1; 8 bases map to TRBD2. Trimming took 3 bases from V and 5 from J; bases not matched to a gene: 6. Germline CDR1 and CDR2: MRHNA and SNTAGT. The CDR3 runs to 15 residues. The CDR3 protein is CASSEGAGGHNEQFF. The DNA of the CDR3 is TGTGCCAGCAGTGAGGGTGCGGGGGGACACAATGAGCAGTTCTTC.